The T cell receptor (beta chain) described here comes from a study of cytomegalovirus exposure and HLA in healthy donors. Study at large: Of the donors genotyped, approximately 410 in all, about 76% fell in the Caucasian-associated ancestry cluster.

Study-wide points: Some segments of the V type, notably TRBV6-2 and TRBV6-3, were excluded as indistinguishable.

CDR3 length equals 14 residues. V was pared by 2 bases and J by 3 bases, with 3 bases of the junction left unmatched. Germline CDR1 reads KGHSH; CDR2 reads LQKENI. Primers for the PCR totalled 60 Vbeta and 13 Jbeta. Some clones are missing from TCRdb's copy, which holds only in-frame ones; the method was immunoSEQ multiplex PCR. The sample holds around 130,000 clones; 65% to 80% are singletons and the top ten take roughly 5.2%. There are a few counts of this clone. Its antigen is unknown. The specimen was PBMCs. This receptor was obtained from a man between 18 and 35 years old in good health and CMV-seropositive. V usage is TRBV18 and J usage is TRBJ2-7; 8 bases line up with TRBD1. CDR3 DNA: TGTGCCAGCTCACCAGCAGGGGGCTACTACGAGCAGTACTTC. Protein: CASSPAGGYYEQYF.